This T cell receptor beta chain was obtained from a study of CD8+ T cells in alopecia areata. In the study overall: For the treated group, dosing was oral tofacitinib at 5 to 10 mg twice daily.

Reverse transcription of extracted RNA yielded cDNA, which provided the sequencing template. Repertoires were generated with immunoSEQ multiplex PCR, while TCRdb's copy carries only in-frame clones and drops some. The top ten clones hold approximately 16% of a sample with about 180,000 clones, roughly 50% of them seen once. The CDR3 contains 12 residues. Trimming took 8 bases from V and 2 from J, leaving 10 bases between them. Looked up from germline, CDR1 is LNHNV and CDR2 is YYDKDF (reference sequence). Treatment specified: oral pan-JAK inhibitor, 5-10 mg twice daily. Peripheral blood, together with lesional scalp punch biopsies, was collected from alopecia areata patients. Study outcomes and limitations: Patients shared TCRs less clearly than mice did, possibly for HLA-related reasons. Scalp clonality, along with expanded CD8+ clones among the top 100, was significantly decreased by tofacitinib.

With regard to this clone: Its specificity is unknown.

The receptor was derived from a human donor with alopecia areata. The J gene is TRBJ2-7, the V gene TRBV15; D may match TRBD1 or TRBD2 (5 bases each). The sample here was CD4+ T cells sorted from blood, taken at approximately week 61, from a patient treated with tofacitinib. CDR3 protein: CATRGSTYEQYF. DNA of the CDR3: TGTGCCACCCGGGGCAGTACCTACGAGCAGTACTTC.